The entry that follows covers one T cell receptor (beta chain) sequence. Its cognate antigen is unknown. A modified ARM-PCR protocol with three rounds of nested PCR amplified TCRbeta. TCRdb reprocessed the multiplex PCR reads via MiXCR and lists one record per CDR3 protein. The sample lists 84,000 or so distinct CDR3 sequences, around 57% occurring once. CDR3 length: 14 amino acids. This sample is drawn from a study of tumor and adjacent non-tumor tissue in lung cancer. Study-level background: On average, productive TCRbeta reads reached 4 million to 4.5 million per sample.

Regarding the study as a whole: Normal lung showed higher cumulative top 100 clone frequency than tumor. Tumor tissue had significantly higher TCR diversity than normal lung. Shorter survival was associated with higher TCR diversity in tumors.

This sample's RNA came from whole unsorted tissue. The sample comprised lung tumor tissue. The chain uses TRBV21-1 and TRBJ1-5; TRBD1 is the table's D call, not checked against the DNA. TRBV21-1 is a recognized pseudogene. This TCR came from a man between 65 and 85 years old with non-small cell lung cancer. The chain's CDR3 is CASSRDPWHQPQHF. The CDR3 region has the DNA TGTGCCAGCAGCAGAGACCCCTGGCATCAGCCCCAGCATTTT.